One sample yielded the 6 T cell receptor beta chains listed below, sequenced in a study of PD-1 blockade in classical Hodgkin lymphoma (dated by TCRdb to between 2020 and 2021). Library method: the immunoSEQ multiplex PCR assay. TCRdb limited this immuneACCESS table to in-frame rearrangements with V and J called. A share of clones is missing; checked studies link under half to unresolved V genes, and the rest is unexplained. Present in this sample are about 92,000 clones, 75% to 85% of which were seen just once. The ten largest clonotypes hold about 17% of the sample. The sample's time point label, decoded: cycle 4 day 1 (C4D1), after more than five weeks of nivolumab. Relapse after autologous stem cell transplantation had occurred in all trial patients, and cohorts A, B and C were distinguished by prior brentuximab vedotin exposure. The sample here was peripheral blood mononuclear cells (PBMCs), taken before the fourth cycle of nivolumab. The receptors here all came from a human donor with classical Hodgkin lymphoma.

CDR3 coding DNA: TGTGCCAGCAGTTTAGTCGGGAGTGACACCGGGGAGCTGTTTTTT. Amino acid sequence: CASSLVGSDTGELFF. The gene calls are TRBV28 and TRBJ2-2, with D possibly being TRBD2 (6 bases). V lost 2 bases and J 3 bases, leaving 10 bases between the germline ends. CDR3 size: 15 residues. From germline, CDR1 is MDHEN and CDR2 SYDVKM.

The CDR3 DNA follows: TGTGCCAGCAGCGTAGGAGCGAGTCCCTACGAGCAGTACTTC. Translated, it gives CASSVGASPYEQYF. The V gene is TRBV9, the J gene TRBJ2-7, with D hard to call. The germline V gene encodes CDR1 SGDLS and CDR2 YYNGEE. The CDR3 loop spans 14 amino acids. Trimming shortened V by 0 bases and J by 2 bases, and 9 bases separated the two germline ends.

V and J are TRBV19 and TRBJ1-3; D is unresolved. Trimming cost V 3 bases and J 8 bases, with 11 bases left between them. CDR3 length: 13 residues. Germline CDR1 is LNHDA and CDR2 is SQIVND (reference sequence). CDR3 residues: CASSMGPRDTIYF. The DNA for the CDR3 is TGTGCCAGTAGTATGGGCCCGAGGGACACCATATATTTT.

This rearrangement joins TRBV2 to TRBJ1-1, with D perhaps matching TRBD1 (6 bases). The germline CDR1 and CDR2 sequences are SNHLY and FYNNEI. The length of the CDR3 is 13 residues. Trimming stripped 8 bases from V and 2 bases from J, with 12 bases between. In DNA form, the CDR3 reads TGTGCCAGCGCAACAGGGCCAAACACTGAAGCTTTCTTT. It encodes CASATGPNTEAFF.

This chain uses TRBV5-6 with TRBJ2-5, with 8 bases that match TRBD1. The CDR3 has 14 residues. Per the germline V gene, CDR1 is SGHDT and CDR2 is YYEEEE. The J segment lost 2 bases and the V segment lost 2 bases, leaving 2 bases of the junction unmatched. The CDR3 sequence is CASSLRDRQETQYF. The CDR3 DNA reads as TGTGCCAGCAGCTTAAGGGACAGGCAAGAGACCCAGTACTTC.

The gene calls are TRBV19 and TRBJ2-1; D gene ambiguous. V gave up 4 bases and J gave up 2 bases, with 9 bases separating them. CDR3 length: 14 residues. Looked up from germline, CDR1 is LNHDA and CDR2 is SQIVND (reference sequence). CDR3 DNA: TGTGCCAGTAGTACTAGTCACACCTACAATGAGCAGTTCTTC. Its protein product is CASSTSHTYNEQFF.